This T cell receptor beta chain was observed in a study of blood T cell repertoires in COVID-19. Study information: Samples representing acute and convalescent COVID-19 were sourced from the United States, Italy and Spain. T cells, B-cell-depleted T cells, or PBMCs supplied cDNA or gDNA.

Assay: immunoSEQ multiplex PCR; the TCRdb copy retains only in-frame clones and omits some. The table lists about 180,000 clones, roughly 88% of them singletons. Cohort placement rested on clinical history that participants reported themselves. CDR3 size: 15 residues. Deletions cut 4 bases from V and 4 bases from J, with 18 bases between. CDR1 and CDR2 from the germline V gene are SGHTS and YDEGEE. The source material was PBMCs or T cells enriched from blood (not recorded which). The TCR sequence derives from a woman in her twenties or thirties who had recovered from COVID-19. The chain is built from TRBV5-8 and TRBJ2-7, with D possibly matching TRBD1 (5 bases). CDR3 coding DNA: TGTGCCAGCAGCCGGATTGGCAGGGCCGCGTACGAGCAGTACTTC. It encodes CASSRIGRAAYEQYF.